The 21 T cell receptor beta chains below were found in one sample sequenced in a study of T cell changes during pregnancy in multiple sclerosis. The method was immunoSEQ multiplex PCR; TCRdb's version includes in-frame clones alone and lacks a portion of them. The sample has about 69,000 clones, approximately 92% seen once. The sequenced sample was peripheral blood, obtained in the third trimester of pregnancy. These receptors all come from a female donor in good health, enrolled as a control in a pregnancy study.

This chain links TRBV21-1 with TRBJ2-7; TRBD2 reflects the table's D call only, with no check against the DNA. TRBV21-1 is deemed a pseudogene. The CDR3 has 17 amino acids. CDR3: CASSTKLAGGSSYEQYF. The CDR3 DNA is TGTGCCAGCAGCACTAAACTAGCGGGGGGGAGCTCCTACGAGCAGTACTTC.

The chain uses TRBV7-9 and TRBJ2-3; D ambiguous. The CDR3 contains 15 residues. Germline CDR1 and CDR2: SEHNR and FQNEAQ (reference sequence). Trimming shortened V by 0 bases and J by 1 base, and 8 bases separated the two germline ends. DNA of the CDR3: TGTGCCAGCAGCTTAGCAAGTGGAGGCACAGATACGCAGTATTTT. Translation gives CASSLASGGTDTQYF. Combining the CDR3 with reference TRBV7-9 and TRBJ2-3 gives the whole variable domain DTGVSQNPRHKITKRGQNVTFRCDPISEHNRLYWYRQTLGQGPEFLTYFQNEAQLEKSRLLSDRFSAERPKGSFSTLEIQRTEQGDSAMYLCASSLASGGTDTQYFGPGTRLTVL.

In DNA form, the CDR3 reads TGTGCCAGCAGCTTAGAAGTTGCGGGGCAGAGGGAGCTGTTTTTT. Translating it yields CASSLEVAGQRELFF. The chain joins TRBV7-9 to TRBJ2-2; the D gene is possibly TRBD2 (6 bases). CDR1 SEHNR and CDR2 FQNEAQ come from the germline V gene (reference sequence). V was pared by 1 base and J by 9 bases, with 15 bases between. CDR3 size: 15 residues.

This chain uses TRBV6-1 with TRBJ2-2; TRBD2 agrees at 8 bases. The trim removed 6 bases at V and 7 bases at J, leaving 10 bases unmatched. CDR1 is MNHNS, CDR2 SASEGT, per germline. There are 15 residues in the CDR3. CDR3 in amino acids: CASRSSGGPVGELFF. The CDR3 bases are TGTGCCAGCAGGTCCTCGGGGGGGCCGGTCGGGGAGCTGTTTTTT.

The CDR3 sequence: CASSRTSIFSYNEQFF. CDR3 sequence (DNA): TGTGCCAGCAGTCGGACTAGTATCTTTTCCTACAATGAGCAGTTCTTC. The V gene is TRBV6-4, the J gene TRBJ2-1; 7 positions match TRBD2. J was trimmed by 1 base and V by 5 bases; bases with no gene match: 8. This CDR3 has 16 residues. Germline lookup yields CDR1 MRHNA and CDR2 SNTAGT.

The rearrangement links TRBV18 to TRBJ2-1; D is possibly TRBD1 (6 bases). The CDR3 extends over 13 amino acids. CDR1 KGHSH and CDR2 LQKENI come from the germline V gene. The V end lost 2 bases, the J end lost 7 bases, and 9 bases lay between the germline ends. The CDR3 coding sequence is TGTGCCAGCTCACCAAGCAGGGGTAATGAGCAGTTCTTC. Protein product: CASSPSRGNEQFF.

CDR3 sequence: CASSQSGTNTGELFF. The CDR3, as DNA: TGTGCCAGCAGTCAGAGCGGGACGAACACCGGGGAGCTGTTTTTT. The V and J genes are TRBV25-1 and TRBJ2-2; 7 bases line up with TRBD2. With 5 bases clipped from V and 0 bases from J, the junction kept 3 bases outside the gene matches. Germline V gives CDR1 MGHDK, CDR2 SYGVNS. The CDR3 contains 15 residues.

V usage is TRBV2 and J usage is TRBJ2-2; the match to TRBD1 covers 8 bases. The CDR3 spans 16 residues. Trimming took 7 bases from V and 1 from J; bases not matched to a gene: 8. CDR1 and CDR2 (germline): SNHLY, FYNNEI. The CDR3 DNA reads TGTGCCAGCACCGACAACAGGGGGATGAACACCGGGGAGCTGTTTTTT. This encodes CASTDNRGMNTGELFF.

This rearrangement joins TRBV6-6 to TRBJ2-7; no firm D call. V was pared by 0 bases and J by 6 bases, with 9 bases between. Germline V lookup: CDR1 MNHNY, CDR2 SVGAGI (reference sequence). The CDR3 runs to 13 residues. CDR3 coding DNA: TGTGCCAGCAGTTACTCTCCTAGTGGCGAGCAGTACTTC. This translates into CASSYSPSGEQYF.

V gene TRBV5-1 combines with J gene TRBJ2-1, with D perhaps TRBD2 (5 bases). The V end was cut by 0 bases, the J end by 8 bases, with 12 bases between. Germline V gene sequence: CDR1 SGHRS, CDR2 YFSETQ. The CDR3 runs 14 residues. This CDR3 reads CASSLDGNVDEQFF. CDR3 in DNA: TGCGCCAGCAGCTTGGACGGGAATGTCGATGAGCAGTTCTTC.

This chain joins TRBV30 and TRBJ2-3; D unresolved. Germline CDR1 is GTSNPN and CDR2 is SVGIG (reference sequence). V was cut by 7 bases and J by 8 bases, with 16 bases left in between. The CDR3 sequence is 12 residues long. CDR3 sequence reads: CAFSGLLGTQYF. The CDR3 nucleotides are TGTGCCTTTTCGGGTCTCCTTGGTACGCAGTATTTT.

V usage is TRBV5-4 and J usage is TRBJ2-1, with TRBD2 matching 11 bases. The V segment lost 0 bases and the J segment 7 bases; nucleotides outside the gene matches: 3. Germline-derived CDR1 and CDR2 are SGHNT and YYREEE (reference sequence). The CDR3 is made up of 15 amino acids. The CDR3 reads CASSLGLAGWNEQFF. The CDR3 DNA reads as TGTGCCAGCAGCTTGGGACTAGCGGGATGGAATGAGCAGTTCTTC.

V and J are TRBV6-5 and TRBJ2-6; TRBD1 might be the D (5 bases). The V end lost 6 bases, the J end lost 1 base, and 7 bases lay between the germline ends. Germline V lookup: CDR1 MNHEY, CDR2 SVGAGI. CDR3 size: 14 residues. In nucleotides, the CDR3 is TGTGCCAGCAGCGACAGATCTGGGGCCAACGTCCTGACTTTC. It translates to CASSDRSGANVLTF.

V is TRBV19 and J is TRBJ2-3; 8 nucleotides agree with TRBD2. The V gene's germline CDR1 is LNHDA and CDR2 SQIVND (reference sequence). CDR3 length: 17 amino acids. Losses at the gene ends were 0 bases for V and 2 bases for J; bases not matched to a gene: 7. CDR3 bases: TGTGCCAGTAGTATAGATCGGGTAGCGGGGTTCACAGATACGCAGTATTTT. It yields the protein CASSIDRVAGFTDTQYF.

The chain has TRBV10-1 and TRBJ2-3; D is uncertain. This CDR3 spans 11 amino acids. Germline assignment: CDR1 WNHNN and CDR2 SYGVQD (reference sequence). V lost 8 bases, J lost 3 bases, and 6 bases lay in between. The DNA of the CDR3 is TGCGCCAGCGTCGGGACAGATACGCAGTATTTT. Its translation: CASVGTDTQYF.

V is TRBV29-1 and J is TRBJ2-3, with a possible D match to TRBD2 (6 bases). V was pared by 8 bases and J by 0 bases, with 12 bases between. Germline V gene data show CDR1 as SQVTM and CDR2 as ANQGSEA. The CDR3 is made up of 13 amino acids. CDR3 nucleotide sequence: TGCAGCCCCCGGGACTCTAGCACAGATACGCAGTATTTT. It encodes CSPRDSSTDTQYF.

The rearrangement joins TRBV20-1 to TRBJ2-1; D unclear. The CDR3 length is 8 residues. Germline V gene data show CDR1 as DFQATT and CDR2 as SNEGSKA (reference sequence). Deletions cut 6 bases from V and 12 bases from J, with 6 bases between. This chain's CDR3 is CSATGQFF. In DNA form, the CDR3 reads TGCAGTGCCACGGGGCAGTTCTTC.

CDR3 loop: CASSQERSSGRGWYNEQFF. The CDR3 DNA is TGCGCCAGCAGCCAAGAACGGAGTAGCGGGAGAGGCTGGTACAATGAGCAGTTCTTC. This chain links TRBV4-3 with TRBJ2-1, with 9 positions matching TRBD2. CDR3 length equals 19 residues. Per germline, CDR1 LGHNA and CDR2 YSLEER. V shed 0 bases, J shed 4 bases, and the junction held 13 bases outside the gene matches.

The rearrangement uses TRBV5-6 and TRBJ2-3; TRBD2 matches at 10 bases. The germline V gene encodes CDR1 SGHDT and CDR2 YYEEEE. J lost 2 bases, V lost 2 bases, and 11 bases had no gene match. The CDR3 runs 18 residues. The CDR3 loop reads CASSFGGIAGGYTDTQYF. In nucleotides, the CDR3 is TGTGCCAGCAGCTTTGGTGGAATAGCGGGGGGCTACACAGATACGCAGTATTTT.

V and J are TRBV19 and TRBJ1-5; TRBD1 matches 9 bases. J gave up 7 bases and V 3 bases, and 4 bases lay outside the gene matches. The CDR3 loop spans 14 amino acids. CDR1 is LNHDA and CDR2 is SQIVND in the germline V gene (reference sequence). This CDR3 reads CASSMGQGEQPQHF. For the CDR3, the DNA is TGTGCCAGTAGTATGGGACAGGGAGAACAGCCCCAGCATTTT.

CDR3 region: CASSRSGTSGNEQFF. Here the CDR3 DNA reads TGTGCCAGCAGCCGCTCCGGGACTAGCGGTAATGAGCAGTTCTTC. This chain joins TRBV7-2 and TRBJ2-1; 11 bases agree with TRBD2. The ends lost 5 bases at V and 7 bases at J; junction bases unmatched: 7. The CDR3 has 15 amino acids. The germline V gene encodes CDR1 SGHTA and CDR2 FQGNSA. The entire variable domain, with the rest obtained from reference TRBV7-2 and TRBJ2-1, is as follows: GAGVSQSPSNKVTEKGKDVELRCDPISGHTALYWYRQSLGQGLEFLIYFQGNSAPDKSGLPSDRFSAERTGGSVSTLTIQRTQQEDSAVYLCASSRSGTSGNEQFFGPGTRLTVL.